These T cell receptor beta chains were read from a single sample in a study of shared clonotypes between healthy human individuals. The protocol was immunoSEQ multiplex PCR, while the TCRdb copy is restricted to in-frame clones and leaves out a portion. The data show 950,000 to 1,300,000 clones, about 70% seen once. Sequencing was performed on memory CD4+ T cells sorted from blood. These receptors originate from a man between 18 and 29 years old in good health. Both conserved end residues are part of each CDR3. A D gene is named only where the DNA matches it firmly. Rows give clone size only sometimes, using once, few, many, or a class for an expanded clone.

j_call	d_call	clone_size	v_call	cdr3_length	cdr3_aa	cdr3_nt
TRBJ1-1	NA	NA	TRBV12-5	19	CASGLAGDLLRGLDTEAFF	TGTGCTAGTGGTTTGGCCGGAGACCTTCTTCGGGGGTTAGACACTGAAGCTTTCTTT
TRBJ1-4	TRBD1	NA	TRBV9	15	CASSVGLTGDEKLFF	TGTGCCAGCAGCGTAGGATTGACAGGGGATGAAAAACTGTTTTTT
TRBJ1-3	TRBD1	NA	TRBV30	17	CACSGTGGTNSGNTIYF	TGTGCCTGTTCCGGGACAGGGGGCACCAACTCTGGAAACACCATATATTTT
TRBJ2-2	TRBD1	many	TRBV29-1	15	CSAHQGTGGRGELFF	TGCAGCGCCCATCAGGGAACAGGGGGTAGGGGGGAGCTGTTTTTT
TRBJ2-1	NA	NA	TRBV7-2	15	CASSQGLMGYNEQFF	TGTGCCAGCAGCCAAGGACTGATGGGCTACAATGAGCAGTTCTTC
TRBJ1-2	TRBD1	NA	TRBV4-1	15	CASSQVGQGLLGYTF	TGCGCCAGCAGCCAAGTAGGACAGGGCCTCCTTGGCTACACCTTC
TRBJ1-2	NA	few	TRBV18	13	CASSPDGNYGYTF	TGTGCCAGCTCACCGGACGGAAACTATGGCTACACCTTC
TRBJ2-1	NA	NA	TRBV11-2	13	CASTQQAPGEQFF	TGTGCCAGCACCCAACAAGCCCCCGGTGAGCAGTTCTTC
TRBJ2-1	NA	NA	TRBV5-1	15	CASSLASGGGNEQFF	TGCGCCAGCAGCTTGGCTAGCGGAGGGGGCAATGAGCAGTTCTTC
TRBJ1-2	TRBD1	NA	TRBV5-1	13	CASSSTGGLGYTF	TGCGCCAGCAGCTCGACAGGGGGTCTTGGCTACACCTTC
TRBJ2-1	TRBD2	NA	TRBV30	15	CAWSLGTSVYNEQFF	TGTGCCTGGAGTCTCGGGACTAGCGTCTACAATGAGCAGTTCTTC
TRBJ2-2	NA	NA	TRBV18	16	CASSPGLGTVAGELFF	TGTGCCAGCTCACCAGGGCTGGGAACGGTGGCCGGGGAGCTGTTTTTT
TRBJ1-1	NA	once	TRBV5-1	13	CASSLGQQGEAFF	TGCGCCAGCAGCTTGGGACAGCAGGGTGAAGCTTTCTTT
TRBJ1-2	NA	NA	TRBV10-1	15	CASSESGARMGGYTF	TGCGCCAGCAGTGAGTCAGGGGCCCGGATGGGCGGCTACACCTTC
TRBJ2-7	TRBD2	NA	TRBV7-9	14	CASSLGLAESEQYF	TGTGCCAGCAGCTTAGGACTAGCAGAGAGTGAGCAGTACTTC
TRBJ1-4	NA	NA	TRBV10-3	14	CAISGVGGNEKLFF	TGTGCCATCAGTGGAGTGGGAGGGAACGAAAAACTGTTTTTT
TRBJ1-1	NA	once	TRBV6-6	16	CASSYFSGSKNTEAFF	TGTGCCAGCAGTTATTTCAGTGGCTCAAAGAACACTGAAGCTTTCTTT
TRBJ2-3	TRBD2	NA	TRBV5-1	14	CASNAGGSTDTQYF	TGCGCCAGCAACGCGGGAGGGAGCACAGATACGCAGTATTTT
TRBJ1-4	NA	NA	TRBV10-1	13	CASSDPGIEKLFF	TGCGCCAGCAGTGACCCCGGGATCGAAAAACTGTTTTTT
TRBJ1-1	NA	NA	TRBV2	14	CASVGGTLRTEAFF	TGTGCCAGCGTAGGGGGGACACTTCGAACTGAAGCTTTCTTT
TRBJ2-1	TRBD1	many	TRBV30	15	CAWSSGTGGYNEQFF	TGTGCCTGGAGTTCCGGGACAGGGGGCTACAATGAGCAGTTCTTC
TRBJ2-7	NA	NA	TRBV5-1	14	CASSPIPDSGEQYF	TGCGCCAGCAGCCCCATTCCGGACAGTGGTGAGCAGTACTTC
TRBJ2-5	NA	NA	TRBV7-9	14	CASSYRANGETQYF	TGTGCCAGCAGTTACCGGGCCAATGGGGAGACCCAGTACTTC
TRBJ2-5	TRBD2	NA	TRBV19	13	CASSPSGRETQYF	TGTGCCAGTAGTCCTAGCGGGCGTGAGACCCAGTACTTC
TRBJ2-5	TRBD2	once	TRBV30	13	CAWTSGGLGTQYF	TGTGCCTGGACTAGCGGGGGGCTAGGGACCCAGTACTTC
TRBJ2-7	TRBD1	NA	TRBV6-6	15	CASSYGTGRLNEQYF	TGTGCCAGCAGTTACGGGACAGGGCGATTGAACGAGCAGTACTTC
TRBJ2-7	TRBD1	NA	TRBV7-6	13	CASSSTGRTEQYF	TGTGCCAGCAGCTCGACAGGGCGTACTGAGCAGTACTTC
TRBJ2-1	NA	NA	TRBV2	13	CASSVLGSGEQFF	TGTGCCAGCAGTGTGTTAGGGTCAGGTGAGCAGTTCTTC
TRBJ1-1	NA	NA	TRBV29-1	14	CSVVNRVSVTEAFF	TGCAGCGTTGTTAACAGGGTTTCGGTCACTGAAGCTTTCTTT
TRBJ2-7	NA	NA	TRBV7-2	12	CASSLWGYEQYF	TGTGCCAGCAGCTTATGGGGTTACGAGCAGTACTTC
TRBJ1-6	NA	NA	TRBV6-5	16	CASSYAALLYNSPLHF	TGTGCCAGCAGTTACGCAGCCCTTCTCTATAATTCACCCCTCCACTTT
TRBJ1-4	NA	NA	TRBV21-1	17	CASSTVPGQGTNEKLFF	TGTGCCAGCAGCACAGTCCCGGGACAGGGGACTAATGAAAAACTGTTTTTT
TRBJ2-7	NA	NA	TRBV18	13	CASSAGANYEQYF	TGTGCCAGCTCTGCGGGGGCTAACTACGAGCAGTACTTC
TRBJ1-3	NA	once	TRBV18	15	CASSETASSGNTIYF	TGTGCCAGCTCAGAGACTGCTAGCTCTGGAAACACCATATATTTT
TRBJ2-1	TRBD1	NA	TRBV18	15	CASSQQGALVNEQFF	TGTGCCAGCTCACAACAGGGGGCCTTGGTCAATGAGCAGTTCTTC
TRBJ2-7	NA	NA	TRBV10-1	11	CASSESSEQYF	TGCGCCAGCAGTGAAAGCTCCGAGCAGTACTTC
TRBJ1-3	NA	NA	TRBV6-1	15	CASRGDPTYGNTIYF	TGTGCCAGCAGAGGAGATCCCACCTACGGAAACACCATATATTTT
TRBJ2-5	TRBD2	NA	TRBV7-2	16	CASSLSGTSGQETQYF	TGTGCCAGCAGCCTATCAGGGACTAGCGGCCAAGAGACCCAGTACTTC
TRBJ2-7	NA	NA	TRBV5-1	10	CASPSYEQYF	TGCGCCAGCCCCTCCTACGAGCAGTACTTC
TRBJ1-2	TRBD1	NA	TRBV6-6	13	CASSYQGDYGYTF	TGTGCCAGCAGTTATCAGGGGGACTATGGCTACACCTTC
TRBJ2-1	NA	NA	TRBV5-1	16	CASSPGDSGGKNEQFF	TGCGCCAGCAGCCCGGGGGACAGTGGGGGCAAAAATGAGCAGTTCTTC
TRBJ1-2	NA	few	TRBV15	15	CATSRPGLGNYGYTF	TGTGCCACCAGCAGACCCGGCTTGGGGAACTATGGCTACACCTTC
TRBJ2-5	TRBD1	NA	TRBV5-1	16	CASSSNQGQGGGTQYF	TGCGCCAGCAGCTCGAACCAGGGACAGGGCGGGGGGACCCAGTACTTC